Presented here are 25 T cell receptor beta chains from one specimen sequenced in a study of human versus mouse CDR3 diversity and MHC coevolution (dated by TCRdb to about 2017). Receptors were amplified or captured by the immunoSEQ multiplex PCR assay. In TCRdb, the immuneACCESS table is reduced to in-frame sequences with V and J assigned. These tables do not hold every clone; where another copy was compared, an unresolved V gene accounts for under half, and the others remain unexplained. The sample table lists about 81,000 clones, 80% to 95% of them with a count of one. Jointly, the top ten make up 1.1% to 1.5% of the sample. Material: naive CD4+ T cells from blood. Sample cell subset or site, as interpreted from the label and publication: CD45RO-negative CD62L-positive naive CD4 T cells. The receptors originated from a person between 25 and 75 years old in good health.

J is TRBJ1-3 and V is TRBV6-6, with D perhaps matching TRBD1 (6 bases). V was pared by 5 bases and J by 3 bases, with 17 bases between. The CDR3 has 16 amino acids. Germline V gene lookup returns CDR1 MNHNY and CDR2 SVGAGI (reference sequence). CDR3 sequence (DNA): TGTGCCAGCAGTAACCGGGACACCCTTGGTGGAAACACCATATATTTT. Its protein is CASSNRDTLGGNTIYF.

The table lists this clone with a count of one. CDR3: CASSRGLADPQYF. CDR3 DNA: TGTGCCAGCAGTAGGGGACTAGCGGACCCCCAGTACTTC. This chain joins TRBV28 and TRBJ2-7, with TRBD2 identical over 11 bases. V lost 5 bases and J lost 10; bases outside the gene matches: 7. This CDR3 has 13 amino acids. Germline CDR1 MDHEN, CDR2 SYDVKM.

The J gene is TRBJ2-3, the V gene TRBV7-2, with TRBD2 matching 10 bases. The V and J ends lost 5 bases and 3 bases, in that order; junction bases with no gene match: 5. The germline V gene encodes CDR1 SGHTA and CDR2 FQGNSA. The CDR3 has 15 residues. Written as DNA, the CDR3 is TGTGCCAGCAGCGAGCGGGGGGGCCGGACAGATACGCAGTATTTT. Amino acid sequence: CASSERGGRTDTQYF.

The CDR3 sequence: CASSRGQGFSEQYF. DNA for the CDR3: TGCGCCAGCAGCCGGGGACAGGGGTTCTCCGAGCAGTACTTC. The chain couples TRBV4-1 to TRBJ2-7; 10 positions agree with TRBD1. CDR3 length: 14 amino acids. Germline CDR1 is MGHRA and CDR2 is YSYEKL. V gave up 4 bases and J gave up 6 bases; unmatched junction bases: 6.

The CDR3 DNA reads as TGTGCCAGCAGTTACCAAGCGGGTCTCCCTGGAAACACCATATATTTT. Amino acid sequence: CASSYQAGLPGNTIYF. The chain is built from TRBV6-5 and TRBJ1-3; D not resolved. This CDR3 has 16 residues. Looked up from germline, CDR1 is MNHEY and CDR2 is SVGAGI. With 2 bases removed from V and 2 bases from J, the gap between germline ends came to 13 bases.

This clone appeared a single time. This chain's CDR3 is CASSLAGGASQPQHF. The CDR3 bases are TGTGCCAGCAGCTTGGCAGGGGGCGCATCTCAGCCCCAGCATTTT. The rearrangement links TRBV5-8 to TRBJ1-5, with 8 bases that match TRBD1. The CDR3 sequence is 15 residues long. In germline, CDR1 is SGHTS, CDR2 YDEGEE. The V gene end was trimmed by 0 bases and the J gene end by 6 bases; junction bases not matched to a gene: 5. Combining the CDR3 with reference TRBV5-8 and TRBJ1-5 gives the whole variable domain EAGVTQSPTHLIKTRGQQATLRCSPISGHTSVYWYQQALGLGLQFLLWYDEGEERNRGNFPPRFSGRQFPNYSSELNVNALELEDSALYLCASSLAGGASQPQHFGDGTRLSIL.

This CDR3 reads CATPGPGQSSYEQYF. The CDR3 region has the DNA TGCGCCACTCCGGGACCGGGACAGAGCTCCTACGAGCAGTACTTC. V usage is TRBV10-1 and J usage is TRBJ2-7; TRBD1 matches at 7 bases. This CDR3 has 15 residues. Germline CDR1 and CDR2: WNHNN and SYGVQD (reference sequence). V lost 10 bases to trimming and J lost 0 bases; unmatched junction nucleotides: 12.

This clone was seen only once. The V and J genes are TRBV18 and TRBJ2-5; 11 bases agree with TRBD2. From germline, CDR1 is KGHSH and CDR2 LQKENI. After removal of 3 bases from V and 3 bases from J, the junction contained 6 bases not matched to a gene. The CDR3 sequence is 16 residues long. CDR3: CASSPLAGGFKETQYF. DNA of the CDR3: TGTGCCAGCTCACCCCTAGCGGGAGGTTTCAAAGAGACCCAGTACTTC.

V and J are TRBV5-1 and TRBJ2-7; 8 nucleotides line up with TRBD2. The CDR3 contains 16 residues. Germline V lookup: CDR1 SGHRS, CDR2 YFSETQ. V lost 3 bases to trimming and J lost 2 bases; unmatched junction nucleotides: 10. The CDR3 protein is CASSSGGRGGTYEQYF. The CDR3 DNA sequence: TGCGCCAGCAGCTCGGGGGGACGGGGGGGCACCTACGAGCAGTACTTC.

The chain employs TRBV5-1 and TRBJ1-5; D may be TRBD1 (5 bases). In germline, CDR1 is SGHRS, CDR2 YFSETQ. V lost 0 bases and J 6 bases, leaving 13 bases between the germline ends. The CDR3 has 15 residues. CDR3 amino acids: CASSLDGGSSQPQHF. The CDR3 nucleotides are TGCGCCAGCAGCTTGGATGGGGGGTCCAGTCAGCCCCAGCATTTT.

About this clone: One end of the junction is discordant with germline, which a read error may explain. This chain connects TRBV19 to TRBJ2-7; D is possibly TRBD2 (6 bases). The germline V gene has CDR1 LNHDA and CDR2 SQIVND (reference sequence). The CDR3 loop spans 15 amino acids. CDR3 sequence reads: CASSSPLTSHYGQYF. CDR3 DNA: TGTGCCAGTAGTAGCCCGCTGACTAGTCACTACGGGCAGTACTTC.

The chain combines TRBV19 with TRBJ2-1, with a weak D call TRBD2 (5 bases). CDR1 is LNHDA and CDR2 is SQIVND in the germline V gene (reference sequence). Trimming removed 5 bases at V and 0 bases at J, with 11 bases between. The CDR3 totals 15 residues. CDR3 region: CASSAAGSSYNEQFF. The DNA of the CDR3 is TGTGCCAGTAGTGCGGCGGGTAGCTCCTACAATGAGCAGTTCTTC.

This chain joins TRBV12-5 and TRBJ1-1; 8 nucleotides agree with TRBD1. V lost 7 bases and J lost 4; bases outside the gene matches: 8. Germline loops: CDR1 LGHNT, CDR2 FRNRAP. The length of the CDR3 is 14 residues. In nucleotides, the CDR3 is TGTGCTAGTGCTTACCGGGACAGGAGCACTGAAGCTTTCTTT. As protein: CASAYRDRSTEAFF.

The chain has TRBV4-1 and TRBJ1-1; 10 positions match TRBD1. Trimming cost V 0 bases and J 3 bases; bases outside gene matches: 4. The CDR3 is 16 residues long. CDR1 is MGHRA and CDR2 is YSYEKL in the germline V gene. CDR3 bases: TGCGCCAGCAGCCAAGATCCTGGGACAGGGGACACTGAAGCTTTCTTT. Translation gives CASSQDPGTGDTEAFF.

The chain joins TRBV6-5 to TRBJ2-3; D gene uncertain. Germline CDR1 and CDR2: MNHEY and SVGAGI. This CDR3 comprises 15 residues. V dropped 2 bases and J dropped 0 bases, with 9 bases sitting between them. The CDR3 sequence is CASSYLPLSTDTQYF. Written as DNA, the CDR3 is TGTGCCAGCAGTTACCTCCCCCTAAGCACAGATACGCAGTATTTT.

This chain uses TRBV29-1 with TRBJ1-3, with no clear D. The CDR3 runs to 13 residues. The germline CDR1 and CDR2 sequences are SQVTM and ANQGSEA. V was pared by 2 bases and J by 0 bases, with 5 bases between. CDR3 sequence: CSVETASGNTIYF. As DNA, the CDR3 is TGCAGCGTTGAAACAGCCTCTGGAAACACCATATATTTT.

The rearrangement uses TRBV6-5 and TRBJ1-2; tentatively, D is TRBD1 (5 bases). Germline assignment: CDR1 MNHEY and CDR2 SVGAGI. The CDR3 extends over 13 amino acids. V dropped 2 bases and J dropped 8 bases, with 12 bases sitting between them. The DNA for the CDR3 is TGTGCCAGCAGTTACGAGCGGGGCCGGGGCTACACCTTC. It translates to CASSYERGRGYTF.

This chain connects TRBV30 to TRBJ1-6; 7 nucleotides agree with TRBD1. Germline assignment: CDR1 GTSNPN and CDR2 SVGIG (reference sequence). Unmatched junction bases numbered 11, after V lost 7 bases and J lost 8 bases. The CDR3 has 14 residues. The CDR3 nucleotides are TGTGCCTCCATACAGGGGCCGGGGGATTCACCCCTCCACTTT. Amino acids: CASIQGPGDSPLHF.

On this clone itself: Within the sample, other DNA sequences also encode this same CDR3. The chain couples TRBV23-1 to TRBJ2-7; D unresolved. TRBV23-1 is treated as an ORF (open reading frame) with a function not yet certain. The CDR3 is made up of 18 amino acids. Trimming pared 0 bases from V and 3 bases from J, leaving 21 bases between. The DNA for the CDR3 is TGCGCCAGCAGTCAATCGAGGCTGCCCCATCGTAACTTCTACGAGCAGTACTTC. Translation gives CASSQSRLPHRNFYEQYF.

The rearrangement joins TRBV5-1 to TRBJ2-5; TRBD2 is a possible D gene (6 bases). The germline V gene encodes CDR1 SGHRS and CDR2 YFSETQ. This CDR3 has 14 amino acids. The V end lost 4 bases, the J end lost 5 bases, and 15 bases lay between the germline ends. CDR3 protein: CASSPEGRRETQYF. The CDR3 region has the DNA TGCGCCAGCAGCCCGGAGGGGAGGAGGGAGACCCAGTACTTC.

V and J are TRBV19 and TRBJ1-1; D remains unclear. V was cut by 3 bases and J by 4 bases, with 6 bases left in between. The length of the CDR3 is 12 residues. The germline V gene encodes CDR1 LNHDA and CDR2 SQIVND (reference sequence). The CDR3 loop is CASSIEGTEAFF. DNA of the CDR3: TGTGCCAGTAGTATTGAGGGCACTGAAGCTTTCTTT.

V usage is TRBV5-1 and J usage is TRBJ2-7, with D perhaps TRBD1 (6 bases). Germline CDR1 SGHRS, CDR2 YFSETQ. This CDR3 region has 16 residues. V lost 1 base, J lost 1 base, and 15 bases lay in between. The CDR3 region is CASSLTGSGISYEQYF. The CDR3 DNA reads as TGCGCCAGCAGCTTGACAGGGTCTGGGATTTCCTACGAGCAGTACTTC. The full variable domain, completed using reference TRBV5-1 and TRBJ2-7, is KAGVTQTPRYLIKTRGQQVTLSCSPISGHRSVSWYQQTPGQGLQFLFEYFSETQRNKGNFPGRFSGRQFSNSRSEMNVSTLELGDSALYLCASSLTGSGISYEQYFGPGTRLTVT.

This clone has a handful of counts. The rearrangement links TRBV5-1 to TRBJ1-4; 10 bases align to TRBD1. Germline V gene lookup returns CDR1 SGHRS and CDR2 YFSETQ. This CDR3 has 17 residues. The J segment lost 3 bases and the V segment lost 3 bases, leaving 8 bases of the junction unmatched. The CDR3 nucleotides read TGCGCCAGCAGCTCGACAGGGGGCGCGAGGGCTAATGAAAAACTGTTTTTT. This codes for CASSSTGGARANEKLFF.

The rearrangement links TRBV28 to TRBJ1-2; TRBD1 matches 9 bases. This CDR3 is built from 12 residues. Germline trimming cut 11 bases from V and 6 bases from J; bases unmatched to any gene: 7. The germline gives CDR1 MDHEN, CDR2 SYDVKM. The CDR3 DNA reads TGTGCCTTAGGGGGACAGGGTAATGGCTACACCTTC. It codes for CALGGQGNGYTF.

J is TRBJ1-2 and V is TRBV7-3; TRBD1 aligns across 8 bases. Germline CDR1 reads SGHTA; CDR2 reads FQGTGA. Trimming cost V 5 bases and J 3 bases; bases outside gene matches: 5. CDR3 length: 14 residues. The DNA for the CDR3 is TGTGCCAGCAGCCCCGGGACAGGCGACTATGGCTACACCTTC. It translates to CASSPGTGDYGYTF.